The source of this T cell receptor (beta chain) is a study of cytomegalovirus exposure and HLA in healthy donors. Study observations and caveats: The study had only CMV serostatus as immune exposure information.

With regard to this clone: Its matching antigen is unknown.

Use of 60 Vbeta and 13 Jbeta primers characterized the PCR. Some clones are missing from TCRdb's copy, which holds only in-frame ones; the method was immunoSEQ multiplex PCR. The sample has more than 95,000 clones; 76% are singletons. Sequencing was carried out using PBMCs. The TCR comes from a woman under 30 in good health and CMV-seropositive.

Here the CDR3 DNA reads TGTGCCAGCAGCCTACAGGGGTTGAGTGGCACTGAAGCTTTCTTT. It specifies CASSLQGLSGTEAFF. This chain links TRBV11-2 with TRBJ1-1; 7 nucleotides match TRBD1. Unmatched junction bases numbered 10, after V lost 5 bases and J lost 4 bases. The CDR3 is 15 residues long. CDR1 and CDR2 (germline): SGHAT, FQNNGV.